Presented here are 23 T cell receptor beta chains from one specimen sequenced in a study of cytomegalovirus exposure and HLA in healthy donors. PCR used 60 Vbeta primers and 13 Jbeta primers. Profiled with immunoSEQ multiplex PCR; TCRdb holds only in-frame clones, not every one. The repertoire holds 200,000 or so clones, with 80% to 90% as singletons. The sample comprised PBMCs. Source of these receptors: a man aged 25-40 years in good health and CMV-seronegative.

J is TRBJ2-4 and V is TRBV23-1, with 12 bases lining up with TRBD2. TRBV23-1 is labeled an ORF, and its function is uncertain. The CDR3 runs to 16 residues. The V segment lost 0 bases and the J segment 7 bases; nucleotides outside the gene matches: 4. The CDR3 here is CASSQSMTSGGNIQYF. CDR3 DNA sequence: TGCGCCAGCAGTCAATCGATGACTAGCGGGGGTAACATTCAGTACTTC.

DNA of the CDR3: TGTGCCAGCAGCTCCGGGACAGGGGAAGAAAAACTGTTTTTT. Its translation is CASSSGTGEEKLFF. The V call is TRBV6-5, the J call TRBJ1-4, with 10 bases aligning to TRBD1. CDR3 length equals 14 residues. Germline loops: CDR1 MNHEY, CDR2 SVGAGI. V dropped 6 bases and J dropped 8; count of bases not matched to a gene: 6.

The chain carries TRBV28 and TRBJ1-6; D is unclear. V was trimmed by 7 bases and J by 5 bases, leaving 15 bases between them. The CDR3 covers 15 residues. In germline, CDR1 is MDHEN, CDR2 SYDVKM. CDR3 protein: CASTPYPKNNSPLHF. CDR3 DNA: TGTGCCAGCACCCCCTACCCGAAAAATAATTCACCCCTCCACTTT.

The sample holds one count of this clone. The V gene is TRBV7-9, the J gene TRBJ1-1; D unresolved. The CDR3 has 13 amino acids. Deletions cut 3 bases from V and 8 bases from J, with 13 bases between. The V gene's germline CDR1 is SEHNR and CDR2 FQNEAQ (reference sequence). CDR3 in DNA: TGTGCCAGCAGCTTTTTGAGGGTGATGGAAGCTTTCTTT. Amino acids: CASSFLRVMEAFF.

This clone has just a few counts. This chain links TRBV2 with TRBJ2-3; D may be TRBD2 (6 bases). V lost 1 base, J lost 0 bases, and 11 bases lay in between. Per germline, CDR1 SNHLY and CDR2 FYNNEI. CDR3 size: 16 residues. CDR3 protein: CASSEGFSGSTDTQYF. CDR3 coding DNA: TGTGCCAGCAGTGAAGGGTTCAGCGGGAGCACAGATACGCAGTATTTT.

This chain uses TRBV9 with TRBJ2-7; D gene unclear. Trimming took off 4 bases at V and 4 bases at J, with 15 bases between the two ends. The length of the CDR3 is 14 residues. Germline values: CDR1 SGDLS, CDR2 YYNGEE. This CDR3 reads CASSLGSSEYEQYF. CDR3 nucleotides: TGTGCCAGCAGCCTCGGGTCTTCGGAATACGAGCAGTACTTC.

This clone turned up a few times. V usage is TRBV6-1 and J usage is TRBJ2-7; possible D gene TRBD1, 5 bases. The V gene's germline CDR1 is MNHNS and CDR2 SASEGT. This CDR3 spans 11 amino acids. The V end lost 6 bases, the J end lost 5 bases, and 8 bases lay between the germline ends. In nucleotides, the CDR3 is TGTGCCAGCAGAGGGGTTGACGAGCAGTACTTC. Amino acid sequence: CASRGVDEQYF.

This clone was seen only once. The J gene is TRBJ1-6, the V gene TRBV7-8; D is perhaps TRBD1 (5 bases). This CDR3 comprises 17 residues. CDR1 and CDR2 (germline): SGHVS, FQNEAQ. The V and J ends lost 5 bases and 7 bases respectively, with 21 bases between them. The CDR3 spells CASSRVGGTRGNSPLHF. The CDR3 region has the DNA TGTGCCAGCAGCCGGGTGGGGGGGACTCGGGGGAATTCACCCCTCCACTTT.

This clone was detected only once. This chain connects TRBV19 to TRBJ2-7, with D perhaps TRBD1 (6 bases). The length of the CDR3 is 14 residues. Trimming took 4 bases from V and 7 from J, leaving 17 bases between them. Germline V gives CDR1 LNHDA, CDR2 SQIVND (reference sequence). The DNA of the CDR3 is TGTGCCAGTAGTACCAGGGGACCTCCCTCTGAGCAGTACTTC. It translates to CASSTRGPPSEQYF.

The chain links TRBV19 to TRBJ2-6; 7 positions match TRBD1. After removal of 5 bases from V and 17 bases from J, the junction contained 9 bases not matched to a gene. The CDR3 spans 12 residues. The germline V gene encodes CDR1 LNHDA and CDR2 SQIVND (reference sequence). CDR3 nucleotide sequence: TGTGCCAGTAGTTTACGACAGGGAGCCGTGACTTTC. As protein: CASSLRQGAVTF.

The CDR3 coding sequence is TGTGCCAGCAGTTACTTCGCGGTCGGAGCTGAAGCTTTCTTT. Translated, it gives CASSYFAVGAEAFF. The chain recombines TRBV6-5 with TRBJ1-1, with D uncertain. This CDR3 has 14 amino acids. Deletions cut 1 base from V and 6 bases from J, with 12 bases between. In germline, CDR1 is MNHEY, CDR2 SVGAGI.

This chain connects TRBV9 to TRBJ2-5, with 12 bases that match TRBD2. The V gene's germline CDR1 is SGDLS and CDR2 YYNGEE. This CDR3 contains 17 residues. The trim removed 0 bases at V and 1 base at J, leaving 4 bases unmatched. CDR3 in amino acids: CASSVAATSGGQETQYF. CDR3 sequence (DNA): TGTGCCAGCAGCGTAGCAGCGACTAGCGGGGGCCAAGAGACCCAGTACTTC.

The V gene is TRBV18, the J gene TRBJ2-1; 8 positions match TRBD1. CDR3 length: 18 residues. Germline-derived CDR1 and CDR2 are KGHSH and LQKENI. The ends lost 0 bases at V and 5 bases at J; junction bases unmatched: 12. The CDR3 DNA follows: TGTGCCAGCTCACCACCGAAAGGGCAGGGGGCAAGGGACAATGAGCAGTTCTTC. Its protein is CASSPPKGQGARDNEQFF.

The CDR3, as DNA: TGTGCCAGCAGCCGATTTTCACAGGGAAGGACTGAAGCTTTCTTT. This sequence encodes CASSRFSQGRTEAFF. V is TRBV28 and J is TRBJ1-1, with D possibly matching TRBD1 (6 bases). V lost 6 bases to trimming and J lost 5 bases, with 19 bases between them. The CDR3 has 15 residues. The V gene's germline CDR1 is MDHEN and CDR2 SYDVKM.

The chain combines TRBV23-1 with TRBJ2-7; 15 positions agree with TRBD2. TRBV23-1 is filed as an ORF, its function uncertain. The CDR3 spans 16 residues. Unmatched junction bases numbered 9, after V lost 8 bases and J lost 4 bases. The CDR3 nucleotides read TGCGCCAGCCCGAGGACTAGCGGGGGGGTGGTGTACGAGCAGTACTTC. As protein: CASPRTSGGVVYEQYF.

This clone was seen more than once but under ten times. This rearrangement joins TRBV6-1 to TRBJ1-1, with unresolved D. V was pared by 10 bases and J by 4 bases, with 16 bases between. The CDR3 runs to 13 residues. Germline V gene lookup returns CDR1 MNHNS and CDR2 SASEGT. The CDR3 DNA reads TGTGCCACCGAGAGGGTCATGGGCACTGAAGCTTTCTTT. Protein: CATERVMGTEAFF.

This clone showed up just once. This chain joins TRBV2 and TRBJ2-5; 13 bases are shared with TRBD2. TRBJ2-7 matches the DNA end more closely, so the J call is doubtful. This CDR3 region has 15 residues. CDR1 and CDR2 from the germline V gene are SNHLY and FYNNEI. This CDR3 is CASGGTSGASYEQYF. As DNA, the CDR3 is TGTGCCAGCGGAGGGACTAGCGGGGCCTCCTACGAGCAGTACTTC.

The CDR3, as DNA: TGTGCCAGCAGCTTAGCGGACGGGGGGGGAGATACGCAGTATTTT. It codes for CASSLADGGGDTQYF. This chain links TRBV7-2 with TRBJ2-3, with TRBD2 matching 8 bases. J gave up 5 bases and V 0 bases, and 4 bases lay outside the gene matches. This CDR3 comprises 15 residues. CDR1 SGHTA and CDR2 FQGNSA come from the germline V gene. Combining the CDR3 with reference TRBV7-2 and TRBJ2-3 gives the whole variable domain GAGVSQSPSNKVTEKGKDVELRCDPISGHTALYWYRQSLGQGLEFLIYFQGNSAPDKSGLPSDRFSAERTGGSVSTLTIQRTQQEDSAVYLCASSLADGGGDTQYFGPGTRLTVL.

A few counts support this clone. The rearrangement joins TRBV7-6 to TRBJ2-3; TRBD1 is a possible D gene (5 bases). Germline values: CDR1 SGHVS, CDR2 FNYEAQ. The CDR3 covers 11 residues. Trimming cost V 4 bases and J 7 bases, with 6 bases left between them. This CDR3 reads CASSSGNTQYF. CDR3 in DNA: TGTGCCAGCAGCTCAGGGAATACGCAGTATTTT.

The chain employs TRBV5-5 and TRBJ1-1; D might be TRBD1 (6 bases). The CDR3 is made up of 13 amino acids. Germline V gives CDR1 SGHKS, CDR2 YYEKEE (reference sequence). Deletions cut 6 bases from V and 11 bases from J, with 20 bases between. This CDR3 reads CASNTGGGAWAFF. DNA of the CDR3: TGTGCCAGCAACACTGGTGGGGGCGCGTGGGCTTTCTTT.

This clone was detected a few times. The CDR3, as DNA: TGCGCCAGCAGCCAAGCAAGAGACAGGGAGAATGGCTACACCTTC. This codes for CASSQARDRENGYTF. The chain links TRBV4-1 to TRBJ1-2, with 7 bases lining up with TRBD1. The CDR3 loop spans 15 amino acids. The V gene's germline CDR1 is MGHRA and CDR2 YSYEKL. V was pared by 1 base and J by 6 bases, with 8 bases of the junction left unmatched.

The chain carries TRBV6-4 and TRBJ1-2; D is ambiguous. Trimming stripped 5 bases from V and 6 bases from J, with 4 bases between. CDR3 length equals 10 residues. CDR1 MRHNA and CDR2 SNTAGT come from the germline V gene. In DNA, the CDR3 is TGTGCCAGCAGTTCGGATGGCTACACCTTC. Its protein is CASSSDGYTF.

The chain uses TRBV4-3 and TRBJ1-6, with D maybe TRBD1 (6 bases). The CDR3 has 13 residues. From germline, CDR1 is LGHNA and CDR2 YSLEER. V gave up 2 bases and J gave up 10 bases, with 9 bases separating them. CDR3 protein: CASSQLTGSPLHF. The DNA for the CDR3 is TGCGCCAGCAGCCAATTAACAGGGTCACCCCTCCACTTT.